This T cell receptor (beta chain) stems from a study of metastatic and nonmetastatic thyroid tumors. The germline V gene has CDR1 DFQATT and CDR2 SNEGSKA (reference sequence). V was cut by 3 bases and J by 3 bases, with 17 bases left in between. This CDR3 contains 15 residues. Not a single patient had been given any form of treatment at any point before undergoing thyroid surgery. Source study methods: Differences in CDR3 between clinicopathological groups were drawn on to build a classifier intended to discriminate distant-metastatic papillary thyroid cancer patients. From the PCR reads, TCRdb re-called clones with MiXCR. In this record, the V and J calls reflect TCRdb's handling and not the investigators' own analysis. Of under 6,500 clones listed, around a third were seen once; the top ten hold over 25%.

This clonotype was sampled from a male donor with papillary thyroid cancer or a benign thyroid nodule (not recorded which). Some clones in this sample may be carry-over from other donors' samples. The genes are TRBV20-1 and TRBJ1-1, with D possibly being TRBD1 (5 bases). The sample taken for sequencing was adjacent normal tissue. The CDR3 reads CSASRRGRGDTEAFF. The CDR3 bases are TGCAGTGCTAGTAGGAGGGGAAGAGGGGACACTGAAGCTTTCTTT.